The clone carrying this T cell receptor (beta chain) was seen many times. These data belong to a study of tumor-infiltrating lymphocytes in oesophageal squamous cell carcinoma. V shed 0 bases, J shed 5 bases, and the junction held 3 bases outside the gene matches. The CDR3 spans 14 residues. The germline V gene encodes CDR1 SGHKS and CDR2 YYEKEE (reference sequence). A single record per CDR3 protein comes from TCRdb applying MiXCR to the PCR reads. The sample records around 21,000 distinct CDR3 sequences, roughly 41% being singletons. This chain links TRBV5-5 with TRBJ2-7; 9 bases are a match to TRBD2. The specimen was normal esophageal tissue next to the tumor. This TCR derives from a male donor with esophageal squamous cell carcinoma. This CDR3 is CASSLASGMHEQYF. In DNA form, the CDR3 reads TGTGCCAGCAGCTTGGCTAGCGGGATGCACGAGCAGTACTTC.